The entry below gives a single TCR beta chain sequence along with its context. Its antigen is not known. CDR1 and CDR2 from the germline V gene are MNHEY and SVGAGI. Trimming cost V 5 bases and J 7 bases; bases outside gene matches: 11. This CDR3 comprises 15 residues. This entry is derived from a study of cytomegalovirus exposure and HLA in healthy donors. General study results and limits: In a later analysis, V- and J-gene trimming of beta chains associated with a DCLRE1C missense variant, replicated independently.

The PCR made use of 60 Vbeta and 13 Jbeta primers. Generated by immunoSEQ multiplex PCR, the TCRdb table keeps only in-frame clones and is missing some. The sample lists 120,000 to 150,000 clones; roughly 79% were seen once. The chain employs TRBV6-5 and TRBJ1-3; 7 bases align to TRBD1. Material: PBMCs. The sequence was obtained from a woman aged 30 to 39 in good health and CMV-seronegative. The CDR3 bases are TGTGCCAGCAGTGCTACCCCGGACAGGACCAACACCATATATTTT. Translated: CASSATPDRTNTIYF.